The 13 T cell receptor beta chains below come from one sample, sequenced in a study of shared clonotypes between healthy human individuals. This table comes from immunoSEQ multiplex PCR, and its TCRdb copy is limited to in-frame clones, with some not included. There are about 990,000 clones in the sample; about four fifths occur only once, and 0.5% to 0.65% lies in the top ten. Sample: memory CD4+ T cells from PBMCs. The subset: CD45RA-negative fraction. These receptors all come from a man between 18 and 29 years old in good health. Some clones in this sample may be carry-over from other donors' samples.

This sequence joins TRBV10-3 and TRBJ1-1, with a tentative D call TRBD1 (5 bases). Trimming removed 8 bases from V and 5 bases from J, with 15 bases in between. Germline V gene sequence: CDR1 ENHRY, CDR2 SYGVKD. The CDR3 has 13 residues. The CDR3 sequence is CAIVGAEGTEAFF. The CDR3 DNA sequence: TGTGCCATCGTCGGGGCCGAGGGGACTGAAGCTTTCTTT.

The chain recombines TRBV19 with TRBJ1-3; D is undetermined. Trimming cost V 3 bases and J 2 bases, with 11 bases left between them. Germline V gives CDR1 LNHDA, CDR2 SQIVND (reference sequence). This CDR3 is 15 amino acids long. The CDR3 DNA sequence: TGTGCCAGTAGTATCTCGAAGGCCCCTGGAAACACCATATATTTT. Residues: CASSISKAPGNTIYF. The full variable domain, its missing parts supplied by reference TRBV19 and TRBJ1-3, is DGGITQSPKYLFRKEGQNVTLSCEQNLNHDAMYWYRQDPGQGLRLIYYSQIVNDFQKGDIAEGYSVSREKKESFPLTVTSAQKNPTAFYLCASSISKAPGNTIYFGEGSWLTVV.

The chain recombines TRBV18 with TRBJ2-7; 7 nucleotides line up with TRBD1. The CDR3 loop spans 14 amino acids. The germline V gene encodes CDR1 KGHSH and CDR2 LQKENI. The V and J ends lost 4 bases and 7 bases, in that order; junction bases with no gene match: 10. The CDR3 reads CASSLGTAPGEQYF. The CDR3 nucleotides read TGTGCCAGCTCACTTGGGACAGCTCCCGGGGAGCAGTACTTC.

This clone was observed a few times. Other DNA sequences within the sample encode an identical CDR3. CDR3 loop: CASSPQGPNTEAFF. The CDR3 nucleotides read TGCGCCAGCAGCCCCCAGGGGCCGAACACTGAAGCTTTCTTT. This chain joins TRBV5-1 and TRBJ1-1, with D perhaps TRBD1 (6 bases). Trimming shortened V by 4 bases and J by 1 base, and 11 bases separated the two germline ends. The CDR3 is 14 residues long. Germline lookup yields CDR1 SGHRS and CDR2 YFSETQ.

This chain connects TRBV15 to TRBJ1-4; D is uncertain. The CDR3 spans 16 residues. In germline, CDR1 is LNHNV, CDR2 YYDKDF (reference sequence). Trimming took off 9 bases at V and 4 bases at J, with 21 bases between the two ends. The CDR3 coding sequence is TGTGCCACTTTTTCATCGGGTAAAGCCGTTAATGAAAAACTGTTTTTT. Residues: CATFSSGKAVNEKLFF. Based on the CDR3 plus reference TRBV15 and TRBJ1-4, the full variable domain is DAMVIQNPRYQVTQFGKPVTLSCSQTLNHNVMYWYQQKSSQAPKLLFHYYDKDFNNEADTPDNFQSRRPNTSFCFLDIRSPGLGDTAMYLCATFSSGKAVNEKLFFGSGTQLSVL.

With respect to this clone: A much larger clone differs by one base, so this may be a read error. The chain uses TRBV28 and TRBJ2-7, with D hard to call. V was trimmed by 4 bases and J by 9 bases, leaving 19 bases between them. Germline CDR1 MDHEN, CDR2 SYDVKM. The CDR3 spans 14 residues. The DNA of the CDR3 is TGTGCCAGCAGTTCGATCCCTCCACTTCTAGGGCAGTACTTC. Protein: CASSSIPPLLGQYF.

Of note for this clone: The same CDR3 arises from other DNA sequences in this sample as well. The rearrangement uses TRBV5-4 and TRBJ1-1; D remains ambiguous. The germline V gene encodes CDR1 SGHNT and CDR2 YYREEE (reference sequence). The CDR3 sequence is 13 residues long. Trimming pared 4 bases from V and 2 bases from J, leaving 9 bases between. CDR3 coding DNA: TGTGCCAGCAGCGGAGGGCTAAACACTGAAGCTTTCTTT. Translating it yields CASSGGLNTEAFF.

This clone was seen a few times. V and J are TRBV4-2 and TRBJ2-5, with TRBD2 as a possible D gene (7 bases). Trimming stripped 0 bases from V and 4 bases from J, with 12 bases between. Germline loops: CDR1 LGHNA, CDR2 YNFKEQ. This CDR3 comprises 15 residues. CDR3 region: CASSQEGGAAETQYF. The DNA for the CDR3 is TGTGCCAGCAGCCAAGAAGGGGGGGCGGCAGAGACCCAGTACTTC.

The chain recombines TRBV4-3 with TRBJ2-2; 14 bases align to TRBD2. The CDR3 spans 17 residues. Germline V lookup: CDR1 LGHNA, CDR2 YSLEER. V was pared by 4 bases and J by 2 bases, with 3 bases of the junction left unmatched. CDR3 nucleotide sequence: TGCGCCAGCAGCCGGGGACTAGCGGGAGATAACACCGGGGAGCTGTTTTTT. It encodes CASSRGLAGDNTGELFF.

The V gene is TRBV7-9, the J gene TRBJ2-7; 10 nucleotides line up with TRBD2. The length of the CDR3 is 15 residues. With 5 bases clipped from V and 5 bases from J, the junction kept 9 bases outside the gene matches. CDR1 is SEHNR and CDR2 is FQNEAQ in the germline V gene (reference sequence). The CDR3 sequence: CASSRGLAGVDEQYF. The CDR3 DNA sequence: TGTGCCAGCAGCCGGGGGCTAGCGGGAGTTGACGAGCAGTACTTC. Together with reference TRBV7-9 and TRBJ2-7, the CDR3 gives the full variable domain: DTGVSQNPRHKITKRGQNVTFRCDPISEHNRLYWYRQTLGQGPEFLTYFQNEAQLEKSRLLSDRFSAERPKGSFSTLEIQRTEQGDSAMYLCASSRGLAGVDEQYFGPGTRLTVT.

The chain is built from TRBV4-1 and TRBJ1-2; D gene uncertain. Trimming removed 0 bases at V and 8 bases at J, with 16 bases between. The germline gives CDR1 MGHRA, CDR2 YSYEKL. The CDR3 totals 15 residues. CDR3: CASSQDIIKVWGYTF. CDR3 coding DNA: TGCGCCAGCAGCCAAGATATTATCAAGGTTTGGGGCTACACCTTC.

CDR3 sequence: CASRPRNTEAFF. CDR3 sequence (DNA): TGTGCCAGCAGACCAAGGAACACTGAAGCTTTCTTT. The chain links TRBV28 to TRBJ1-1; no definite D call. CDR1 is MDHEN, CDR2 SYDVKM, per germline. This CDR3 comprises 12 residues. V shed 6 bases and J shed 1 base, with 6 bases lying between them. Full variable domain (outside the CDR3, taken from reference TRBV28 and TRBJ1-1): DVKVTQSSRYLVKRTGEKVFLECVQDMDHENMFWYRQDPGLGLRLIYFSYDVKMKEKGDIPEGYSVSREKKERFSLILESASTNQTSMYLCASRPRNTEAFFGQGTRLTVV.

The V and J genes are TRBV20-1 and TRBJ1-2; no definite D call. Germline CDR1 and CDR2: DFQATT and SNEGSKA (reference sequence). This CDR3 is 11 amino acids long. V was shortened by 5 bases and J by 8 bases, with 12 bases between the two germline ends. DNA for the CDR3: TGCAGTGCTCCGGCGCGGGAGGGCTACACCTTC. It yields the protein CSAPAREGYTF.